A selection of T cell receptor beta chains follows, all from one sample in a study of blood T cell repertoires in COVID-19. The repertoire was sequenced with immunoSEQ multiplex PCR; TCRdb's copy has only in-frame clones and lacks some. In the table there are fewer than 200,000 clones, over 75% of which are singletons. Material: PBMCs or T cells enriched from blood (not recorded which). Receptors originate from a woman aged 18-29 years who had recovered from COVID-19. The CDR3 runs from the conserved cysteine through the conserved F or W. Each record gives: CDR3 protein, CDR3 DNA, clone size, V gene, J gene, D gene. The D gene is left open where the match is weak. Size is stated for part of the rows, as once, few or many counts, or as a class when the clone is expanded.

CDR3aa: CASSWGSSGDRPNTGELFF
CDR3nt: TGTGCCAGCAGCTGGGGTTCAAGTGGGGACAGACCTAATACCGGGGAGCTGTTTTTT
abundance: NA
v_gene: TRBV11-2
j_gene: TRBJ2-2
d_gene: TRBD1

CDR3aa: CASSQEPTPTQGSYGYTF
CDR3nt: TGCGCCAGCAGCCAAGAACCCACTCCGACGCAGGGGAGCTATGGCTACACCTTC
abundance: NA
v_gene: TRBV4-3
j_gene: TRBJ1-2
d_gene: NA

CDR3aa: CASSMDFWEQFF
CDR3nt: TGTGCCAGTAGTATGGACTTTTGGGAGCAGTTCTTC
abundance: once
v_gene: TRBV19
j_gene: TRBJ2-1
d_gene: NA

CDR3aa: CASNPGTGDTDTQYF
CDR3nt: TGTGCCAGCAACCCCGGGACAGGGGACACAGATACGCAGTATTTT
abundance: once
v_gene: TRBV6-4
j_gene: TRBJ2-3
d_gene: TRBD1

CDR3aa: CASRRETSGNTGELFF
CDR3nt: TGCGCCAGCAGGAGAGAGACTAGCGGGAACACCGGGGAGCTGTTTTTT
abundance: NA
v_gene: TRBV5-1
j_gene: TRBJ2-2
d_gene: TRBD2

CDR3aa: CASRQGIYGYTF
CDR3nt: TGTGCCAGCAGGCAGGGGATCTATGGCTACACCTTC
abundance: NA
v_gene: TRBV28
j_gene: TRBJ1-2
d_gene: NA

CDR3aa: CASSLAPTGYNSPLHF
CDR3nt: TGTGCCAGCAGCTTGGCCCCCACAGGCTATAATTCACCCCTCCACTTT
abundance: NA
v_gene: TRBV5-6
j_gene: TRBJ1-6
d_gene: NA

CDR3aa: CASSQDTFRETQYF
CDR3nt: TGTGCCAGCAGCCAAGATACCTTCCGGGAGACCCAGTACTTC
abundance: NA
v_gene: TRBV3-1/TRBV3-2
j_gene: TRBJ2-5
d_gene: NA

CDR3aa: CASSQTSGVGELFF
CDR3nt: TGCGCCAGCAGCCAAACCTCAGGGGTCGGGGAGCTGTTTTTT
abundance: many
v_gene: TRBV4-1
j_gene: TRBJ2-2
d_gene: NA

CDR3aa: CASSQDSGYTEAFF
CDR3nt: TGTGCCAGCAGCCAAGATTCAGGATACACTGAAGCTTTCTTT
abundance: NA
v_gene: TRBV4-2
j_gene: TRBJ1-1
d_gene: NA

CDR3aa: CASSSRIWGTADTNEKLFF
CDR3nt: TGTGCCAGCAGCTCAAGAATTTGGGGGACAGCGGATACTAATGAAAAACTGTTTTTT
abundance: NA
v_gene: TRBV7-9
j_gene: TRBJ1-4
d_gene: TRBD1

CDR3aa: CASSKWLAGIKTQYF
CDR3nt: TGTGCCAGCAGCAAATGGCTAGCGGGGATCAAGACCCAGTACTTC
abundance: NA
v_gene: TRBV21-1
j_gene: TRBJ2-5
d_gene: NA

CDR3aa: CASSPLLDTVGPLHF
CDR3nt: TGTGCCAGCAGTCCACTCCTCGACACCGTTGGACCCCTCCACTTT
abundance: NA
v_gene: TRBV27
j_gene: TRBJ1-6
d_gene: NA

CDR3aa: CASSPPGAGNTIYF
CDR3nt: TGTGCCAGCAGCCCCCCGGGGGCTGGAAACACCATATATTTT
abundance: NA
v_gene: TRBV11-2
j_gene: TRBJ1-3
d_gene: NA

CDR3aa: CASSQQGIYEQYF
CDR3nt: TGTGCCAGCAGCCAACAGGGGATCTACGAGCAGTACTTC
abundance: NA
v_gene: TRBV28
j_gene: TRBJ2-7
d_gene: TRBD1

CDR3aa: CAWSPGRSTIGEKLFF
CDR3nt: TGTGCCTGGAGTCCCGGGAGGTCCACTATCGGTGAAAAACTGTTTTTT
abundance: NA
v_gene: TRBV30
j_gene: TRBJ1-4
d_gene: NA

CDR3aa: CASSFHPGEQYF
CDR3nt: TGTGCCAGCAGCTTTCACCCGGGCGAGCAGTACTTC
abundance: NA
v_gene: TRBV5-4
j_gene: TRBJ2-7
d_gene: NA

CDR3aa: CASSTGQTNEQFF
CDR3nt: TGTGCTAGTTCAACAGGACAGACCAATGAGCAGTTCTTC
abundance: NA
v_gene: TRBV12-5
j_gene: TRBJ2-1
d_gene: NA

CDR3aa: CASSEQPDGVYGYTF
CDR3nt: TGTGCCAGCAGTGAACAGCCCGACGGAGTATATGGCTACACCTTC
abundance: NA
v_gene: TRBV2
j_gene: TRBJ1-2
d_gene: NA

CDR3aa: CASSPDRGGSSSPLHF
CDR3nt: TGTGCCAGCTCACCCGACCGGGGGGGGAGTTCTTCACCCCTCCACTTT
abundance: once
v_gene: TRBV18
j_gene: TRBJ1-6
d_gene: NA

CDR3aa: CASTGQDFLYSNQPQHF
CDR3nt: TGTGCCAGTACAGGACAGGATTTTTTATATAGCAATCAGCCCCAGCATTTT
abundance: few
v_gene: TRBV19
j_gene: TRBJ1-5
d_gene: TRBD1

CDR3aa: CASSSFDRGNQPQHF
CDR3nt: TGTGCCAGCAGCTCCTTCGACAGGGGTAATCAGCCCCAGCATTTT
abundance: NA
v_gene: TRBV7-6
j_gene: TRBJ1-5
d_gene: TRBD1

CDR3aa: CASSELGANYGYTF
CDR3nt: TGTGCCAGCAGTGAACTAGGGGCTAACTATGGCTACACCTTC
abundance: NA
v_gene: TRBV2
j_gene: TRBJ1-2
d_gene: NA

CDR3aa: CASSLAGGIDGYTF
CDR3nt: TGTGCCAGCAGCTTAGCGGGGGGAATCGATGGCTACACCTTC
abundance: NA
v_gene: TRBV7-9
j_gene: TRBJ1-2
d_gene: NA

CDR3aa: CASSDTGGVSAGELFF
CDR3nt: TGTGCCAGCAGTGATACAGGGGGCGTTTCTGCCGGGGAGCTGTTTTTT
abundance: NA
v_gene: TRBV6-2/TRBV6-3
j_gene: TRBJ2-2
d_gene: TRBD1

CDR3aa: CASSFSTGLKETQYF
CDR3nt: TGTGCCAGCAGCTTTTCGACAGGATTGAAAGAGACCCAGTACTTC
abundance: NA
v_gene: TRBV7-9
j_gene: TRBJ2-5
d_gene: NA

CDR3aa: CASRKDIPTDTQYF
CDR3nt: TGTGCCAGCAGGAAGGACATACCGACAGATACGCAGTATTTT
abundance: NA
v_gene: TRBV5-4
j_gene: TRBJ2-3
d_gene: NA

CDR3aa: CSVGSLGTASSYEQYF
CDR3nt: TGCAGCGTTGGGTCTTTGGGGACAGCTAGCTCCTACGAGCAGTACTTC
abundance: NA
v_gene: TRBV29-1
j_gene: TRBJ2-7
d_gene: TRBD1

CDR3aa: CSVAGGEGLKNTEAFF
CDR3nt: TGCAGCGTTGCGGGGGGTGAGGGGTTAAAGAACACTGAAGCTTTCTTT
abundance: NA
v_gene: TRBV29-1
j_gene: TRBJ1-1
d_gene: NA

CDR3aa: CASSAGGGATDTQYF
CDR3nt: TGTGCCAGCAGTGCCGGCGGGGGGGCCACAGATACGCAGTATTTT
abundance: NA
v_gene: TRBV6-4
j_gene: TRBJ2-3
d_gene: TRBD2

CDR3aa: CASSYSNQGTYNEQFF
CDR3nt: TGTGCCAGCAGTTACTCGAACCAGGGGACCTACAATGAGCAGTTCTTC
abundance: once
v_gene: TRBV6-5
j_gene: TRBJ2-1
d_gene: NA

CDR3aa: CASSSLARSDTQYF
CDR3nt: TGTGCCAGCAGCTCGCTGGCCCGATCAGATACGCAGTATTTT
abundance: NA
v_gene: TRBV7-2
j_gene: TRBJ2-3
d_gene: NA

CDR3aa: CASSDFRAPLNQPQHF
CDR3nt: TGTGCCAGCAGTGACTTCAGGGCACCACTCAATCAGCCCCAGCATTTT
abundance: NA
v_gene: TRBV2
j_gene: TRBJ1-5
d_gene: NA

CDR3aa: CASRSSEFRGPNQPQHF
CDR3nt: TGTGCCAGCCGTTCCAGTGAATTCAGGGGTCCCAATCAGCCCCAGCATTTT
abundance: NA
v_gene: TRBV27
j_gene: TRBJ1-5
d_gene: NA

CDR3aa: CASSFPSTEAFF
CDR3nt: TGTGCCAGCAGCTTCCCCAGCACTGAAGCTTTCTTT
abundance: NA
v_gene: TRBV7-3
j_gene: TRBJ1-1
d_gene: NA

CDR3aa: CASSLQGANSPLHF
CDR3nt: TGTGCCAGTAGTCTACAGGGGGCAAATTCACCCCTCCACTTT
abundance: NA
v_gene: TRBV19
j_gene: TRBJ1-6
d_gene: TRBD1

CDR3aa: CASSGGGVNYGYTF
CDR3nt: TGTGCCAGCAGTGGTGGAGGGGTTAACTATGGCTACACCTTC
abundance: NA
v_gene: TRBV6-6
j_gene: TRBJ1-2
d_gene: NA

CDR3aa: CASSLAGGNTEAFF
CDR3nt: TGCGCCAGCAGCTTGGCCGGTGGGAACACTGAAGCTTTCTTT
abundance: NA
v_gene: TRBV5-1
j_gene: TRBJ1-1
d_gene: NA